Below, one T cell receptor (beta chain) is given with its context. As yet, its antigen is unknown. The sample comes from a study of immune cell composition in non-small cell lung cancer. Study-wide results and limits: Dominant in vivo tumour-associated clones were not shown to share tumour-reactive sequences. In adenocarcinoma, maximal tumour-associated clone frequency tracked TIL tumour reactivity.

Germline V gene data show CDR1 as SGHRS and CDR2 as YFSETQ. The CDR3 consists of 16 residues. The V gene lost 2 bases and the J gene lost 2 bases, with 16 bases spanning the gap. Generated by immunoSEQ multiplex PCR, the TCRdb table keeps only in-frame clones and is missing some. The table records fewer than 20,000 clones, over 65% of them present only once. The normal lung sample lay at least 3 cm, and maximally far, from the tumour. The data were also submitted as part of a second study, on CD4 T cells in lung cancer. This second report adds: CD4+ clones recognizing candidate mutation-encoded neoepitopes were isolated from blood. Curative-intent resections for stage I-III non-small cell lung cancer supplied tumor and non-adjacent lung tissue.

The TCR originated in a human donor with non-small cell lung cancer. Source material: non-adjacent lung tissue. The genes are TRBV5-1 and TRBJ2-5; D might be TRBD1 (5 bases). The CDR3 bases are TGCGCCAGCAGCTTCCCAGCGACAGATTGGCAAGAGACCCAGTACTTC. Translating gives CASSFPATDWQETQYF.